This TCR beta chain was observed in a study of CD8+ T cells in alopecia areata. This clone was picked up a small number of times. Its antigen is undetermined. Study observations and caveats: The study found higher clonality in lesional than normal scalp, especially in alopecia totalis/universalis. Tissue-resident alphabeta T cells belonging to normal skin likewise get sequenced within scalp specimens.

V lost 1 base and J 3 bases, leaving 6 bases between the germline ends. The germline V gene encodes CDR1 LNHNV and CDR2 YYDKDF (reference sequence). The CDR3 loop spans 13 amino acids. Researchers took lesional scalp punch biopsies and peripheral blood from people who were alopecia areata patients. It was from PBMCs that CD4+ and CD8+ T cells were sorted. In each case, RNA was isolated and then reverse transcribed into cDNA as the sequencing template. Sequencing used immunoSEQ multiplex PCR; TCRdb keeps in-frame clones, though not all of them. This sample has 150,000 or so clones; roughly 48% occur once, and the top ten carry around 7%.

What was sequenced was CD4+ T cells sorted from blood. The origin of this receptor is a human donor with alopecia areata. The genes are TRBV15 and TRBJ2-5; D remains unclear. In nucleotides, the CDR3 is TGTGCCACCAGCAGAGCCCAGGAAGAGACCCAGTACTTC. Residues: CATSRAQEETQYF.